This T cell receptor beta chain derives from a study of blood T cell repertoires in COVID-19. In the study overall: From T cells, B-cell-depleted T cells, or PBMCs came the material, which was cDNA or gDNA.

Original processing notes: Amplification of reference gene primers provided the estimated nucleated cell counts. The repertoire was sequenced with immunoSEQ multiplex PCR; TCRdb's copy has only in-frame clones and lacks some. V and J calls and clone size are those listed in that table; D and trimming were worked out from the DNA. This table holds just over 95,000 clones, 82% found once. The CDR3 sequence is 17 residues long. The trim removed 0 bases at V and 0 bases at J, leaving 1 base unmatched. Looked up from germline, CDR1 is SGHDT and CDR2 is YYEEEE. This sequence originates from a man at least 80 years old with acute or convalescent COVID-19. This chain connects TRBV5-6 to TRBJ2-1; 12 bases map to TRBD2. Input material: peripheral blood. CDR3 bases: TGTGCCAGCAGCTTGGGACTAGCGGGAGCCTCCTACAATGAGCAGTTCTTC. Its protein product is CASSLGLAGASYNEQFF.